This TCR beta chain was obtained from a study of T cells in Graves' hyperthyroidism and ophthalmopathy (dated by TCRdb to between 2018 and 2020). With respect to the entire study: Peripheral blood samples were taken at the time of initial diagnosis, prior to any treatment. To identify TCR V-J signatures that set the groups apart, the researchers used a discovery cohort of 90 to 100 patients, made up of fewer than 50 with Graves' ophthalmopathy and some 56 with stable Graves' hyperthyroidism. Prospective prediction of ophthalmopathy was tested in an independent validation cohort of 18 to 20 hyperthyroidism patients and some 17 patients who later progressed to ophthalmopathy. The 85 to 100 discovery patients were randomly split 7:3 into training and test sets. The study also compared thyroid tissue and blood T-cell repertoires from a handful of Graves' hyperthyroidism patients. Following sampling, methimazole starting at 30 mg daily was given to hyperthyroidism patients, and high-dose intravenous methylprednisolone was given to ophthalmopathy patients. The paper reports TCR Vbeta CDR3 sequencing of fewer than 150 peripheral blood samples: around 45 ophthalmopathy, under 80 hyperthyroidism and approximately 17 progressor patients. Summary of the overall study and its limitations: Ophthalmopathy was separated from stable hyperthyroidism by a 13 V-J signature model, with approximately 89% sensitivity and roughly 81% specificity obtained in cross-validation and 80%/75% obtained in testing. No statistical method was used to fix the sample size in advance, and group allocation was not hidden from the investigators. Most expanded thyroid clonotypes (frequency above 0.001) were also found in blood, which suggests that blood repertoires may mirror thyroid immune responses. In validation, the model predicted progression to ophthalmopathy with about 71% sensitivity and approximately 72% specificity, a median of roughly seven months before onset.

Amplification of TCR beta CDR3 regions was carried out from RNA transcripts. For the first round of RT-PCR on the TCR CDR3, the HTBI primer set was used together with the Qiagen OneStep RT-PCR kit. The libraries were constructed in a second round of multiplex PCR and then size-selected and purified. Paired-end sequencing of the libraries was performed with 100 bp reads on an Illumina HiSeq2000. For the original study's pipeline: SOAPnuke was used to process the raw data, with reads discarded if the reads contained adapters or uncalled bases, had a mean Phred below 15, or lacked an exact constant-primer or identifier match. High-quality paired reads were merged with COPE v1.2.5, and unique nucleotide sequences were defined as clonotypes. MiTCR v1.1 was used to align clonotypes to the IMGT TRBV, TRBD and TRBJ reference segments. Analysis was restricted to V-J combinations with a frequency above 0.0001, which covered roughly 99% of repertoires. A TCS score was defined as the ratio of F50 (clonal expansion) to E x V (chaos), with BLOSUM62-based TCRdist applied between CDR3 peptides within each V-J. Welch's t-statistics and random forest reduced fewer than 600 V-J features to 10 to 15, which were used in a naive Bayes classifier (R e1071). The Morisita-Horn index was used to measure how similar the thyroid and blood repertoires were. The public reads were run again by TCRdb, first through fastp at Q25 and then through MiXCR, and only productive beta chains were kept. Records with the same CDR3 protein are collapsed into one entry carrying the most frequent genes and DNA. TCRdb's processing, not the authors' own work, is the source of the V and J calls. The sample table contains hundreds of thousands of distinct CDR3 sequences; only one count was recorded for over 35% of them. Of the sample, approximately 10% is held by the ten largest clones.

Stable Graves' hyperthyroidism was defined as the absence of progression to ophthalmopathy over 18 months of follow-up. The hyperthyroidism patients were between 18 and 65 years old and newly diagnosed, with a disease duration of less than 2 months. Patients with uncontrolled infections, other autoimmune diseases, pregnancy or lactation were excluded. Diagnoses were established on the basis of clinical symptoms, serum thyroxine and TRAb, thyroid ultrasound, and orbital computed tomography. PBMCs were separated from over 9 ml of fresh peripheral blood using Ficoll-Paque density gradient centrifugation. Trizol reagent was used to extract total RNA, and RNA quality was then checked on an Agilent 2100 Bioanalyzer. The germline V gene provides CDR1 SGHVS and CDR2 FQNEAQ. The CDR3 spans 18 residues, from the cysteine through the phenylalanine. Only CDR3 DNA remains: 54 bases, in frame from the first base.

On this clonotype: Its binding antigen is unknown. Base qualities were left out, and no much larger clone turns up one base away.

The clonotype originates from a man between 18 and 35 years old with Graves' hyperthyroidism. This chain joins TRBV7-8 to TRBJ2-5, and 14 junctional nucleotides match TRBD2. The assigned J gene may be wrong: the sequence end matches TRBJ2-1 better. The specimen was blood. The nucleotides are TGTGCCAGCAGCTTCGGACTAGCGGGAGGCACAGGCTACAATGAGCAGTTCTTC. This sequence encodes CASSFGLAGGTGYNEQFF.